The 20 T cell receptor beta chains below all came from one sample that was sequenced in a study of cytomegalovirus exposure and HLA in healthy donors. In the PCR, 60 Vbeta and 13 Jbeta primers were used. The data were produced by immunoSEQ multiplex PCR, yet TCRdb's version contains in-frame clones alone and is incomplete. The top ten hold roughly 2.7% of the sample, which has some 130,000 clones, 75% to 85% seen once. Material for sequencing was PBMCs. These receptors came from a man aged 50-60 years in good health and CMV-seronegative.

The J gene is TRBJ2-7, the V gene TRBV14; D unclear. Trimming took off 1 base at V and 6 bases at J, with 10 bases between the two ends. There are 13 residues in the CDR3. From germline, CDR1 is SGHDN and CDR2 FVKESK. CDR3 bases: TGTGCCAGCAGCCAAGGACGTGGGCTCGAGCAGTACTTC. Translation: CASSQGRGLEQYF.

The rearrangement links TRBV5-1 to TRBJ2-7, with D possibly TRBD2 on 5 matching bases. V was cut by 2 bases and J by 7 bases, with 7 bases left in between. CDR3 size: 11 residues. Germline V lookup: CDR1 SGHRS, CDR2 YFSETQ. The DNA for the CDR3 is TGCGCCAGCAGCTTAGAGGGAGAGCAGTACTTC. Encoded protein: CASSLEGEQYF.

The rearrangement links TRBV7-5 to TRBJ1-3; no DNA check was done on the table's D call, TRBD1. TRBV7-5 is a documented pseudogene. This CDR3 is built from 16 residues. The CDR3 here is CARSERQGAAGNTIYF. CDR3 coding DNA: TGTGCCAGAAGCGAACGACAGGGGGCAGCTGGAAACACCATATATTTT.

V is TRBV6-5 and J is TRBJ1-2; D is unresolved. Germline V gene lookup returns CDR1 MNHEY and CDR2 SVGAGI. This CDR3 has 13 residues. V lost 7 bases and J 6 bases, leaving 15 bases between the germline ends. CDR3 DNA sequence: TGTGCCAGCACCGTGCCCCTTCGGGATGGCTACACCTTC. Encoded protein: CASTVPLRDGYTF.

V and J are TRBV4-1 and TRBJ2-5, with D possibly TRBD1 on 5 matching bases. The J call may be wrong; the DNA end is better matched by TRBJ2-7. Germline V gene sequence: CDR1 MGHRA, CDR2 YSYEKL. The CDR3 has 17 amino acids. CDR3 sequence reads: CASSQDPIGQGSYEQYF. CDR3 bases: TGCGCCAGCAGCCAAGATCCAATAGGGCAGGGCTCCTACGAGCAGTACTTC.

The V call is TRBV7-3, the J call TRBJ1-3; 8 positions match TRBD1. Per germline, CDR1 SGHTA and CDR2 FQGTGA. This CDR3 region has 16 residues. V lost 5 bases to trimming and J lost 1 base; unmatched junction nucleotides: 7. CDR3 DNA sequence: TGTGCCAGCAGCGTTACAGGGGGGATTTCTGGAAACACCATATATTTT. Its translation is CASSVTGGISGNTIYF.

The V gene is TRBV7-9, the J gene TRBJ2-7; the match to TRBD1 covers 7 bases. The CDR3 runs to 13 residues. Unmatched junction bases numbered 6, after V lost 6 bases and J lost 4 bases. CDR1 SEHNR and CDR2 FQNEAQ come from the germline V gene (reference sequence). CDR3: CASSPGQIYEQYF. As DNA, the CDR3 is TGTGCCAGCAGTCCGGGACAGATATACGAGCAGTACTTC.

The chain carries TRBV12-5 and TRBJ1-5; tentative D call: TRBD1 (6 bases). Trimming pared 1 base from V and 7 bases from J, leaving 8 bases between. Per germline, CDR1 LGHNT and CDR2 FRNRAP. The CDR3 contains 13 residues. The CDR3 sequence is CASGLDRAQPQHF. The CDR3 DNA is TGTGCTAGTGGTTTGGACAGGGCCCAGCCCCAGCATTTT. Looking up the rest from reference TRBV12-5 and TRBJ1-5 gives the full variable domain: DARVTQTPRHKVTEMGQEVTMRCQPILGHNTVFWYRQTMMQGLELLAYFRNRAPLDDSGMPKDRFSAEMPDATLATLKIQPSEPRDSAVYFCASGLDRAQPQHFGDGTRLSIL.

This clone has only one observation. The CDR3 region has the DNA TGTGCCAGCAGCTTAGGGGGGACTGAAAAGTTCTTC. Translating it yields CASSLGGTEKFF. The gene calls are TRBV7-9 and TRBJ2-1; D is possibly TRBD2 (6 bases). Trimming shortened V by 1 base and J by 14 bases, and 12 bases separated the two germline ends. Germline assignment: CDR1 SEHNR and CDR2 FQNEAQ (reference sequence). This CDR3 spans 12 amino acids.

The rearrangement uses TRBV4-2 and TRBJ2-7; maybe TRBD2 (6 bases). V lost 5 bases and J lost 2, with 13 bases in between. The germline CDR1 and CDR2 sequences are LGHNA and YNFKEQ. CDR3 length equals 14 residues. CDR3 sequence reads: CASSAGTSPYEQYF. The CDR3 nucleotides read TGTGCCAGCAGCGCAGGGACTTCTCCCTACGAGCAGTACTTC.

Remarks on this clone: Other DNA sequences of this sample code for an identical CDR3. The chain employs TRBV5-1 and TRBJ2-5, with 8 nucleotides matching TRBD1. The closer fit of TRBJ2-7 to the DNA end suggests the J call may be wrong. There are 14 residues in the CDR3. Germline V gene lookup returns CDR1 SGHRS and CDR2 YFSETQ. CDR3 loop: CASSLGTGGYEQYF. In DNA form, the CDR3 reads TGCGCCAGCAGCTTGGGTACAGGGGGGTACGAGCAGTACTTC.

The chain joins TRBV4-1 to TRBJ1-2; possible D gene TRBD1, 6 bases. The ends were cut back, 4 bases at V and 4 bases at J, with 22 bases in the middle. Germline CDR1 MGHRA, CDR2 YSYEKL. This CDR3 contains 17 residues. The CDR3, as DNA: TGCGCCAGCAGCCCTCCCGGACGGGGGGGCGCAGGCTATGGCTACACCTTC. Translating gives CASSPPGRGGAGYGYTF.

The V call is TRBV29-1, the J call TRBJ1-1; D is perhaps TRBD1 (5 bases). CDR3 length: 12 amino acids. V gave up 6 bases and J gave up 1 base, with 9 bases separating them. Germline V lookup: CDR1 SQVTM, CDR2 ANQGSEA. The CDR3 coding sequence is TGCAGCGTCCTAGGACAGAACACTGAAGCTTTCTTT. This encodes CSVLGQNTEAFF.

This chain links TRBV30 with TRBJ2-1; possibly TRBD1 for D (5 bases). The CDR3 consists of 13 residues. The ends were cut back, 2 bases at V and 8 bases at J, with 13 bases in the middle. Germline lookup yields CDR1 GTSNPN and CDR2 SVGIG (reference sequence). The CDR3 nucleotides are TGTGCCTGGAGTACCAGGGTAAGGGATGAGCAGTTCTTC. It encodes CAWSTRVRDEQFF. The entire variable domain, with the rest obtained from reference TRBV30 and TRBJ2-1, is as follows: SQTIHQWPATLVQPVGSPLSLECTVEGTSNPNLYWYRQAAGRGLQLLFYSVGIGQISSEVPQNLSASRPQDRQFILSSKKLLLSDSGFYLCAWSTRVRDEQFFGPGTRLTVL.

The CDR3 DNA reads TGTGCCAGCAGACACCCGGGACAGGAGATCTACGAGCAGTACTTC. This sequence encodes CASRHPGQEIYEQYF. The genes are TRBV6-6 and TRBJ2-7; TRBD1 matches at 8 bases. Germline V gene sequence: CDR1 MNHNY, CDR2 SVGAGI (reference sequence). There are 15 residues in the CDR3. V was pared by 6 bases and J by 3 bases, with 10 bases of the junction left unmatched.

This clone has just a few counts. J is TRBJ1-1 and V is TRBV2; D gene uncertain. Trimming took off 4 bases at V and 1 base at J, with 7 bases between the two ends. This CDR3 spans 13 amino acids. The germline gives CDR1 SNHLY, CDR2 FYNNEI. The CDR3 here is CASSGAPNTEAFF. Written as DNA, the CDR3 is TGTGCCAGCAGTGGGGCCCCGAACACTGAAGCTTTCTTT.

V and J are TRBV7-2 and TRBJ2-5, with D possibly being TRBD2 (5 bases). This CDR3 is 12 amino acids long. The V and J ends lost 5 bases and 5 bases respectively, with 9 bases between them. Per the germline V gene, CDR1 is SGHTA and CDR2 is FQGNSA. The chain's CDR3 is CASSRPGETQYF. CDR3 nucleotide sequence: TGTGCCAGCAGCCGACCGGGGGAGACCCAGTACTTC.

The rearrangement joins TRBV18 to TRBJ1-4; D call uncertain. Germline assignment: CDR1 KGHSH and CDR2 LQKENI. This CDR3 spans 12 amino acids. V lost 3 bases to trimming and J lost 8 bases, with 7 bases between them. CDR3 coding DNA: TGTGCCAGCTCACCCTCGCGCGAAAAACTGTTTTTT. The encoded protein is CASSPSREKLFF.

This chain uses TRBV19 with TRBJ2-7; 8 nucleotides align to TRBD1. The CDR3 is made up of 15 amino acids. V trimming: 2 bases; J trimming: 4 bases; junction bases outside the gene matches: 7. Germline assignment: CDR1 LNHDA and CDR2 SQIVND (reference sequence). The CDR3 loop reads CASSITGTGLYEQYF. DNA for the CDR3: TGTGCCAGTAGTATAACCGGGACAGGCTTATACGAGCAGTACTTC.

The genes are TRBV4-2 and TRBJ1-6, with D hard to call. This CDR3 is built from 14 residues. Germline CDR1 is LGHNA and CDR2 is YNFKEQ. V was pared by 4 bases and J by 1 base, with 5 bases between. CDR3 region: CASSRESYNSPLHF. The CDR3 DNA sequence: TGTGCCAGCAGCCGGGAGTCCTATAATTCACCCCTCCACTTT.